This entry is about one TCR beta chain. Its antigen is currently unknown. This record comes from a study of cytomegalovirus exposure and HLA in healthy donors. Overall study results and limits: Reported findings show TCR beta sequences accurately forecast HLA-A and HLA-B alleles in most subjects. Overall, about 160 TCR beta chains were annotated as cytomegalovirus-associated.

Germline loops: CDR1 LNHDA, CDR2 SQIVND (reference sequence). The CDR3 spans 15 residues. V lost 7 bases and J lost 0, with 13 bases in between. Primers: 60 Vbeta forward and 13 Jbeta reverse. The repertoire was sequenced with immunoSEQ multiplex PCR; TCRdb's copy has only in-frame clones and lacks some. The sample shows around 130,000 clones, 55% to 75% of them seen only once. The clonotype originates from a man between 25 and 39 years old in good health and CMV-seropositive. Source material: PBMCs. V and J are TRBV19 and TRBJ1-5, with D possibly TRBD1 on 5 matching bases. CDR3 sequence reads: CASTPWGDSNQPQHF. DNA for the CDR3: TGTGCCAGTACTCCTTGGGGGGATAGCAATCAGCCCCAGCATTTT. The variable domain in full, with the rest retrieved from reference TRBV19 and TRBJ1-5, is DGGITQSPKYLFRKEGQNVTLSCEQNLNHDAMYWYRQDPGQGLRLIYYSQIVNDFQKGDIAEGYSVSREKKESFPLTVTSAQKNPTAFYLCASTPWGDSNQPQHFGDGTRLSIL.